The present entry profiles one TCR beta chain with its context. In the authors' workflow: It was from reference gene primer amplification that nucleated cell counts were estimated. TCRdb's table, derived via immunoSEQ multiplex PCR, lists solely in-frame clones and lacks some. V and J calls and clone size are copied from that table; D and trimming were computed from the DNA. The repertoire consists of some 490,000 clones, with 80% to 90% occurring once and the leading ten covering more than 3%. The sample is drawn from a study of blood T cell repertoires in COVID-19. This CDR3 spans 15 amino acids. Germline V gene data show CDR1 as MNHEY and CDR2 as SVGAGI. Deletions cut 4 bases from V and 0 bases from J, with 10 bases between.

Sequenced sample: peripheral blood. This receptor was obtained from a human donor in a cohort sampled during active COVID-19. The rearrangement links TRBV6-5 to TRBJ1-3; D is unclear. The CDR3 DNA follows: TGTGCCAGCAGTTCCCAAACTCGCTCTGGAAACACCATATATTTT. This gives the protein CASSSQTRSGNTIYF.